Sequencing of this T cell receptor beta chain was carried out in a study of T cells in localized non-small cell lung cancer. Deletions cut 2 bases from V and 3 bases from J, with 8 bases between. Germline CDR1 MNHNS, CDR2 SASEGT. This CDR3 contains 14 residues. The method was immunoSEQ multiplex PCR; TCRdb's version includes in-frame clones alone and lacks a portion of them. The sample shows around 36,000 clones, roughly 80% of them seen only once. This TCR derives from a woman aged 35-70 years with stage II squamous cell lung carcinoma. Sequencing used PBMCs, obtained before any cancer treatment. The V gene is TRBV6-1, the J gene TRBJ1-5, with D unclear. The CDR3 DNA reads as TGTGCCAGCAGTGAATCAGTTGACAATCAGCCCCAGCATTTT. Amino acids: CASSESVDNQPQHF.